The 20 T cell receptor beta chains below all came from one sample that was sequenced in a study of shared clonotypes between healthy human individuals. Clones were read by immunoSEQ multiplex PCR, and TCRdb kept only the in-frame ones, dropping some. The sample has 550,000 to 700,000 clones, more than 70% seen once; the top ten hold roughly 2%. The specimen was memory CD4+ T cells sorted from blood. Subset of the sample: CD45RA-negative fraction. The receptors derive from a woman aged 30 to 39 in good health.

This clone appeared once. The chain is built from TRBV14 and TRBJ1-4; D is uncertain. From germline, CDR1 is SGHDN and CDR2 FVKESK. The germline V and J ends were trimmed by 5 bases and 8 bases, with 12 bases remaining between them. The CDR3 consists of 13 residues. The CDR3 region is CASSGRRGEKLFF. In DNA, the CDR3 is TGTGCCAGCAGCGGCAGGAGAGGAGAAAAACTGTTTTTT.

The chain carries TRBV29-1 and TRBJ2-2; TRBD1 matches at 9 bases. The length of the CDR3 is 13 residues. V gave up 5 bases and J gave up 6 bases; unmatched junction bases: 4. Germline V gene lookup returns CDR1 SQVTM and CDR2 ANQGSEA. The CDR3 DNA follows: TGCAGCGTTAGGGACAGGGTTGCCGGGGAGCTGTTTTTT. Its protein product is CSVRDRVAGELFF.

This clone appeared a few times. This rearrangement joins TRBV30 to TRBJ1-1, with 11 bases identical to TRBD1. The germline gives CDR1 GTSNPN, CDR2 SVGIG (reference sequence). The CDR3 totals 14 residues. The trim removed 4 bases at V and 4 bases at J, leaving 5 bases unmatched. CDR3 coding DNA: TGTGCCTGGAAGGGACAGGGGGGCTTCACTGAAGCTTTCTTT. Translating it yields CAWKGQGGFTEAFF.

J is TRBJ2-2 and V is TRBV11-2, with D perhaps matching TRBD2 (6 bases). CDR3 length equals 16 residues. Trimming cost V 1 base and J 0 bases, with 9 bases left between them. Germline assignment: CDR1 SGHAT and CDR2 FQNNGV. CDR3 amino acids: CASSLVTGANTGELFF. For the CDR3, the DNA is TGTGCCAGCAGCTTAGTTACGGGGGCGAACACCGGGGAGCTGTTTTTT.

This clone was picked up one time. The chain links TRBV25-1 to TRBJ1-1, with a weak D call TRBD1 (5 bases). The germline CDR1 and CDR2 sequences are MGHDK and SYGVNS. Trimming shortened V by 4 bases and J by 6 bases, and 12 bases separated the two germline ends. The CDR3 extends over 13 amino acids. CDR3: CASSARQGSEAFF. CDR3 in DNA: TGTGCCAGCAGTGCCCGTCAGGGCTCTGAAGCTTTCTTT.

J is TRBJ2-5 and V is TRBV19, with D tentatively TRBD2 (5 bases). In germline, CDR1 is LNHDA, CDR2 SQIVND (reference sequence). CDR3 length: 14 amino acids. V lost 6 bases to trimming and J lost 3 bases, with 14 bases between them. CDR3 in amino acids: CASSRTDFEETQYF. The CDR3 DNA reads TGTGCCAGTAGCAGGACGGACTTTGAAGAGACCCAGTACTTC. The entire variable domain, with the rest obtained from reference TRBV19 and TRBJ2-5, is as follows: DGGITQSPKYLFRKEGQNVTLSCEQNLNHDAMYWYRQDPGQGLRLIYYSQIVNDFQKGDIAEGYSVSREKKESFPLTVTSAQKNPTAFYLCASSRTDFEETQYFGPGTRLLVL.

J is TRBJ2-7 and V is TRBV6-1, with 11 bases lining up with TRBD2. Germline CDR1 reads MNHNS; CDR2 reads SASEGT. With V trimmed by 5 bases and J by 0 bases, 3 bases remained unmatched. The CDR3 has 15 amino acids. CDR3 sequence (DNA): TGTGCCAGCAGTCTAACTAGCGGGAGCTCCTACGAGCAGTACTTC. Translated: CASSLTSGSSYEQYF.

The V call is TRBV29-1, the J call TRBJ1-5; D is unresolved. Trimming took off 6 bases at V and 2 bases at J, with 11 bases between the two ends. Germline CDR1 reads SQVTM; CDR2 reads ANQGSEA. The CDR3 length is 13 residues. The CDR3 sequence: CSVGHGGNQPQHF. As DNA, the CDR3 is TGCAGCGTAGGGCACGGTGGCAATCAGCCCCAGCATTTT. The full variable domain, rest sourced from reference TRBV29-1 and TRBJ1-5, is SAVISQKPSRDICQRGTSLTIQCQVDSQVTMMFWYRQQPGQSLTLIATANQGSEATYESGFVIDKFPISRPNLTFSTLTVSNMSPEDSSIYLCSVGHGGNQPQHFGDGTRLSIL.

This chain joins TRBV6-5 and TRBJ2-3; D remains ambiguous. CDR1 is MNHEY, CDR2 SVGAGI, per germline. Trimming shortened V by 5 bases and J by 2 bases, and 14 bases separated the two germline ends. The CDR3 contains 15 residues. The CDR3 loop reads CASSQTHGLTDTQYF. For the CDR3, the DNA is TGTGCCAGCAGTCAGACTCATGGGCTCACAGATACGCAGTATTTT.

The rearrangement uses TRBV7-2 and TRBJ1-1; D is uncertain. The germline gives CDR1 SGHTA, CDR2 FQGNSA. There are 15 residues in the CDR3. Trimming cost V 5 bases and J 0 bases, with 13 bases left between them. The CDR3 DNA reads TGTGCCAGCAGCAACCGACCGAATATGAACACTGAAGCTTTCTTT. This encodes CASSNRPNMNTEAFF.

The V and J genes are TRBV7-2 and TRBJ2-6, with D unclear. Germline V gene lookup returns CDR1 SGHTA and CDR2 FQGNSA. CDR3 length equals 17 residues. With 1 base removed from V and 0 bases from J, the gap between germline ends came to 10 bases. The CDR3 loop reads CASSLGVRSSGANVLTF. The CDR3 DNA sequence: TGTGCCAGCAGCTTAGGAGTGAGAAGCTCTGGGGCCAACGTCCTGACTTTC.

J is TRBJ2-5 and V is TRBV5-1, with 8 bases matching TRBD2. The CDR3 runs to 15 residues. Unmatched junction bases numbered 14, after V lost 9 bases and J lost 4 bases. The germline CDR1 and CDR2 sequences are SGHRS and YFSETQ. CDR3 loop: CATRPTGLVVETQYF. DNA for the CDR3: TGCGCCACCCGCCCCACGGGACTAGTTGTAGAGACCCAGTACTTC.

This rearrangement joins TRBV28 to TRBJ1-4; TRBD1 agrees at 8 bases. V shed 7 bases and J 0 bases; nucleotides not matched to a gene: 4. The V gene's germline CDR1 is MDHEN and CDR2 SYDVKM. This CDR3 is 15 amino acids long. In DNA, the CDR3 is TGTGCCAGCAACGACAGGGGAGCAACTAATGAAAAACTGTTTTTT. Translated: CASNDRGATNEKLFF.

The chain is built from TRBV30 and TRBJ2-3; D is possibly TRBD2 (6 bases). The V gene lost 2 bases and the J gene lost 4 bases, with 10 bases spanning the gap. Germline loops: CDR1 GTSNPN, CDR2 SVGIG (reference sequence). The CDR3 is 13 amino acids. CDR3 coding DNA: TGTGCCTGGAGTTTTGGCGGGGCAGATACGCAGTATTTT. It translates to CAWSFGGADTQYF.

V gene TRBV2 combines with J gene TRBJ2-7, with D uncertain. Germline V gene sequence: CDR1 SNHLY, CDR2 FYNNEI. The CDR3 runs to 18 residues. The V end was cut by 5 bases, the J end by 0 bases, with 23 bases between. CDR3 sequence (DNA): TGTGCCAGCAGTAGCAGTGAATTTAGGACCCCTTTCTCCTACGAGCAGTACTTC. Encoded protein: CASSSSEFRTPFSYEQYF.

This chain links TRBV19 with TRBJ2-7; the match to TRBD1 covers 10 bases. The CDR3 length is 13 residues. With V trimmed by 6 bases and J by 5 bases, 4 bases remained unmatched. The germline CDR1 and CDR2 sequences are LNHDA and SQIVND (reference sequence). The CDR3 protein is CASRGDRGHEQYF. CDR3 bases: TGTGCCAGTAGGGGGGACAGGGGCCACGAGCAGTACTTC. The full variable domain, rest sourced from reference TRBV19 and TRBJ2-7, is DGGITQSPKYLFRKEGQNVTLSCEQNLNHDAMYWYRQDPGQGLRLIYYSQIVNDFQKGDIAEGYSVSREKKESFPLTVTSAQKNPTAFYLCASRGDRGHEQYFGPGTRLTVT.

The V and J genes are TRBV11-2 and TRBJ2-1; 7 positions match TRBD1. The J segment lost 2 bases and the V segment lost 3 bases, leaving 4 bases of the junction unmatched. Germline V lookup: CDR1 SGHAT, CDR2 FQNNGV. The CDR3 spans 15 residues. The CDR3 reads CASSFEGATYNEQFF. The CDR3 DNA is TGTGCCAGCAGCTTCGAGGGGGCCACCTACAATGAGCAGTTCTTC. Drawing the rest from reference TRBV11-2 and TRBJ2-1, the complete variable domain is EAGVAQSPRYKIIEKRQSVAFWCNPISGHATLYWYQQILGQGPKLLIQFQNNGVVDDSQLPKDRFSAERLKGVDSTLKIQPAKLEDSAVYLCASSFEGATYNEQFFGPGTRLTVL.

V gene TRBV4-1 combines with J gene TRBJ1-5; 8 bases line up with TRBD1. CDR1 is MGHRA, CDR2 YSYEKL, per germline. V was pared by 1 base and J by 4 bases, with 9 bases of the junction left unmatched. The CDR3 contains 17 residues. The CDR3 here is CASSQGGARGPNQPQHF. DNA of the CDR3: TGCGCCAGCAGCCAAGGCGGGGCCAGGGGGCCGAATCAGCCCCAGCATTTT.

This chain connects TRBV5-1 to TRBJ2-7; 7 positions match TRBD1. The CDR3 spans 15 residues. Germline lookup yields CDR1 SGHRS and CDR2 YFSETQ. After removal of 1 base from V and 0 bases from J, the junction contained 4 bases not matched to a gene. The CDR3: CASSLIGGASYEQYF. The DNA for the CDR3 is TGCGCCAGCAGCTTGATAGGGGGCGCCTCCTACGAGCAGTACTTC.

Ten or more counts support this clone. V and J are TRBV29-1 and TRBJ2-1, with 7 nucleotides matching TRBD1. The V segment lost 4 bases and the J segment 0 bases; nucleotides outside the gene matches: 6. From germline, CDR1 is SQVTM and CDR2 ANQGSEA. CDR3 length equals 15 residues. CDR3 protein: CSVVGGGSSYNEQFF. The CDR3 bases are TGCAGCGTTGTAGGGGGCGGCAGCTCCTACAATGAGCAGTTCTTC.